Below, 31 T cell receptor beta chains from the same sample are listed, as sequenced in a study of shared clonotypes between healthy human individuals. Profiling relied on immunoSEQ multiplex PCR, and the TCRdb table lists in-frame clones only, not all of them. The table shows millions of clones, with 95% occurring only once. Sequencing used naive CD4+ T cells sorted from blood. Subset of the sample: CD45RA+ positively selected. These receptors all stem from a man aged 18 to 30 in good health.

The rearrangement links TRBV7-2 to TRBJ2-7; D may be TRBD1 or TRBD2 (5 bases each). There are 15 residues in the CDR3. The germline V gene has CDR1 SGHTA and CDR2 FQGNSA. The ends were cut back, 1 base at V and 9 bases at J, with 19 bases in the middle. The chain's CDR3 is CASSLGGTAASGQYF. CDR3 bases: TGTGCCAGCAGCTTAGGAGGGACGGCGGCTTCCGGGCAGTACTTC. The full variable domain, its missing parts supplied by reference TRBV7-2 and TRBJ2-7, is GAGVSQSPSNKVTEKGKDVELRCDPISGHTALYWYRQSLGQGLEFLIYFQGNSAPDKSGLPSDRFSAERTGGSVSTLTIQRTQQEDSAVYLCASSLGGTAASGQYFGPGTRLTVT.

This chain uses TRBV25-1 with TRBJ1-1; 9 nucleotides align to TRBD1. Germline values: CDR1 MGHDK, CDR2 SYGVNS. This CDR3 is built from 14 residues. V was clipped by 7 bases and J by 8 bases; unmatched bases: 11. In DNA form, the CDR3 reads TGTGCCAGCACCCTAGGGGACAGGGAGGGCGAAGCTTTCTTT. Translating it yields CASTLGDREGEAFF.

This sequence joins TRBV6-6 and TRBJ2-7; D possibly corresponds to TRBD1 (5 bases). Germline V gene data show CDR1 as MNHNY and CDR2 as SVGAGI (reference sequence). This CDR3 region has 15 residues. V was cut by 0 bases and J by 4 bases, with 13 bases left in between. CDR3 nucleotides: TGTGCCAGCAGTTACTCGAGCAGGGCTGATTACGAGCAGTACTTC. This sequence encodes CASSYSSRADYEQYF.

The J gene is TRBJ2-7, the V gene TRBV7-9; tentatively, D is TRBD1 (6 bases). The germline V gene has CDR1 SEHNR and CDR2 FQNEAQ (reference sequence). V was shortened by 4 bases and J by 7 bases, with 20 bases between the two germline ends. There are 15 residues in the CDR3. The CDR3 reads CASSSQQGRFEEQYF. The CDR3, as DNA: TGTGCCAGCAGCTCCCAACAGGGCCGGTTCGAGGAGCAGTACTTC.

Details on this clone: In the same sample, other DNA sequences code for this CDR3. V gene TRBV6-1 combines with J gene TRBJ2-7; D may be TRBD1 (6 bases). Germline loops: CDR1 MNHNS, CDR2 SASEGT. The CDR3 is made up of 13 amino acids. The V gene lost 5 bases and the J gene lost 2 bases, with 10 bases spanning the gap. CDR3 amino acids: CASSKGVPYEQYF. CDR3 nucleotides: TGTGCCAGCAGTAAGGGGGTACCCTACGAGCAGTACTTC.

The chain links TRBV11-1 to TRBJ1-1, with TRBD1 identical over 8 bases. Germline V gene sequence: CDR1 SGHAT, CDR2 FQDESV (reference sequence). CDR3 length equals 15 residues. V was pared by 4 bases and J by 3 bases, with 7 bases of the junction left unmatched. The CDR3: CASSSTGDYYTEAFF. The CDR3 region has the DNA TGTGCCAGCAGCTCGACAGGGGACTACTACACTGAAGCTTTCTTT. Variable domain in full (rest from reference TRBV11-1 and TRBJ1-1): EAEVAQSPRYKITEKSQAVAFWCDPISGHATLYWYRQILGQGPELLVQFQDESVVDDSQLPKDRFSAERLKGVDSTLKIQPAELGDSAMYLCASSSTGDYYTEAFFGQGTRLTVV.

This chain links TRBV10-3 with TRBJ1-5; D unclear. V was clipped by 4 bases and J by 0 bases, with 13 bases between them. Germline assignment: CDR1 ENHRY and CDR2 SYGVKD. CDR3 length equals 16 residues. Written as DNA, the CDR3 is TGTGCCATCAGTGGCTCCGATTTGTATAGCAATCAGCCCCAGCATTTT. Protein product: CAISGSDLYSNQPQHF.

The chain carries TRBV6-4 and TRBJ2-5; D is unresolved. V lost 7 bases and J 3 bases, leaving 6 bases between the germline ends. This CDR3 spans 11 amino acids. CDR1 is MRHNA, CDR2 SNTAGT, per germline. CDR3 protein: CASMKKETQYF. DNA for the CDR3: TGTGCCAGCATGAAGAAAGAGACCCAGTACTTC.

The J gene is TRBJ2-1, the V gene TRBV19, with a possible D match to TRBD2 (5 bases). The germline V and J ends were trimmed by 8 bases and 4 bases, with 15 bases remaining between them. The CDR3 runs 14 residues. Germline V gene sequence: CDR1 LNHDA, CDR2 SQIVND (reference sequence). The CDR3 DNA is TGTGCCAGTGACACCGGGAACCTTTACAATGAGCAGTTCTTC. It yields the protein CASDTGNLYNEQFF.

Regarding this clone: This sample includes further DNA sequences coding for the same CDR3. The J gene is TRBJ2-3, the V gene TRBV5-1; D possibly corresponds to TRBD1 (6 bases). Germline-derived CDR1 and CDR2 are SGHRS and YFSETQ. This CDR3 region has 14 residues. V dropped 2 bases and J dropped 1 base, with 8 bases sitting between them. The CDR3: CASSLGTRTDTQYF. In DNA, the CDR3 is TGCGCCAGCAGCTTAGGGACACGCACAGATACGCAGTATTTT.

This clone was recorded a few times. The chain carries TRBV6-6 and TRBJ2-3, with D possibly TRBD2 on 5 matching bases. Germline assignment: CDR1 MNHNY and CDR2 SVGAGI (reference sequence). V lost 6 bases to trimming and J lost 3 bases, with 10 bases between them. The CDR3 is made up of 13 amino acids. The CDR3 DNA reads TGTGCCAGCAGCGAACCGGGGACAGATACGCAGTATTTT. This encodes CASSEPGTDTQYF.

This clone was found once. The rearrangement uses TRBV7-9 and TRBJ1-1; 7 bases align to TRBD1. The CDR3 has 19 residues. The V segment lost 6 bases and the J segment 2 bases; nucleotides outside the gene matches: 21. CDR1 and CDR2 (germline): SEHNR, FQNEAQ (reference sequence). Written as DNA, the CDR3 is TGTGCCAGCAGACTGAGGGACAGCTCCTTAATACCCTTCAACACTGAAGCTTTCTTT. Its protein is CASRLRDSSLIPFNTEAFF.

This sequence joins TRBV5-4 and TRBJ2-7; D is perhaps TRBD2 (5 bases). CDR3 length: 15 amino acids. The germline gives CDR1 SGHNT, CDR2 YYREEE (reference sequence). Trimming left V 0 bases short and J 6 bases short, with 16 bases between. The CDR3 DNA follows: TGTGCCAGCAGCTTGGGGCAACGATTCGAGGGCGAGCAGTACTTC. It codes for CASSLGQRFEGEQYF.

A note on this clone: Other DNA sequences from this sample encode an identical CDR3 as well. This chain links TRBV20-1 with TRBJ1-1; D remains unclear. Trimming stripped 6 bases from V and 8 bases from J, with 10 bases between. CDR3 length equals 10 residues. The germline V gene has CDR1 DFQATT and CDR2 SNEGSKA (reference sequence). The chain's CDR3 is CSARREEAFF. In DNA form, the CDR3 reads TGCAGTGCCAGGAGGGAGGAAGCTTTCTTT.

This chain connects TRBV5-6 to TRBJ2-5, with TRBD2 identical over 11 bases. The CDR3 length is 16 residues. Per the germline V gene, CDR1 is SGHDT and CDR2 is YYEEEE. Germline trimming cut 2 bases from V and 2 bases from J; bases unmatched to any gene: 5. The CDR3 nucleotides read TGTGCCAGCAGCTTAACCCTAGCGGGGGGTCAAGAGACCCAGTACTTC. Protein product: CASSLTLAGGQETQYF.

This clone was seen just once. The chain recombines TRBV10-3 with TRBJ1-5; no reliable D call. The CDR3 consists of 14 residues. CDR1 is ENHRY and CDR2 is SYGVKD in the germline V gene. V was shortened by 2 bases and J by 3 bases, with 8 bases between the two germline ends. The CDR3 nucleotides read TGTGCCATCAGTGAGAGGGAGTTCAATCAGCCCCAGCATTTT. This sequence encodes CAISEREFNQPQHF.

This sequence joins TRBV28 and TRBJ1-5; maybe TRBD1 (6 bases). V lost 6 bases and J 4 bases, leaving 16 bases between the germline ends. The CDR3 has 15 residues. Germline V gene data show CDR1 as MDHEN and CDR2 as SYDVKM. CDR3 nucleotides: TGTGCCAGCAGAACAGGGTCGAAGGGAAATCAGCCCCAGCATTTT. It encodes CASRTGSKGNQPQHF. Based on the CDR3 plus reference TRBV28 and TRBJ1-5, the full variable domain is DVKVTQSSRYLVKRTGEKVFLECVQDMDHENMFWYRQDPGLGLRLIYFSYDVKMKEKGDIPEGYSVSREKKERFSLILESASTNQTSMYLCASRTGSKGNQPQHFGDGTRLSIL.

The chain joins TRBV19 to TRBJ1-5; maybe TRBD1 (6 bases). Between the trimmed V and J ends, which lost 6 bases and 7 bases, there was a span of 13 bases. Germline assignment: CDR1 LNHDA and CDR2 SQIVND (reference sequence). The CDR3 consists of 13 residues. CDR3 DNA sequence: TGTGCCAGTAGAGAAGGGGGGATGCAGCCCCAGCATTTT. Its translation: CASREGGMQPQHF.

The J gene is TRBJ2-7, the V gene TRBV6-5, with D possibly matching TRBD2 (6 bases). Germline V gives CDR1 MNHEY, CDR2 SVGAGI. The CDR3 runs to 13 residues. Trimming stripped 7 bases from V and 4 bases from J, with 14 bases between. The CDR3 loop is CASNPRGRYEQYF. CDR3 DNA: TGTGCCAGCAACCCTCGGGGGAGATACGAGCAGTACTTC.

The CDR3 sequence is CAISESLGAVSYEQYF. The CDR3 DNA reads TGTGCCATCAGTGAGTCTCTAGGGGCGGTCTCCTACGAGCAGTACTTC. This chain joins TRBV10-3 and TRBJ2-7; D perhaps matches TRBD1 (5 bases). V was shortened by 0 bases and J by 0 bases, with 12 bases between the two germline ends. The CDR3 extends over 16 amino acids. Germline CDR1 ENHRY, CDR2 SYGVKD.

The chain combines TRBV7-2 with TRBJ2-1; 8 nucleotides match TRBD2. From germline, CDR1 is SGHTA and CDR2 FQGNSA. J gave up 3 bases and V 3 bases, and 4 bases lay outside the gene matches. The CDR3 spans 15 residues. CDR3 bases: TGTGCCAGCAGCTTGGGCGGGACTAGCTACAATGAGCAGTTCTTC. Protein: CASSLGGTSYNEQFF.

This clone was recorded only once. The CDR3 nucleotides are TGTGCCAGCAGTTTCGACAGGGAGGGTTCGTATGAGCAGTTCTTC. Protein: CASSFDREGSYEQFF. The V and J genes are TRBV28 and TRBJ2-1, with D tentatively TRBD1 or TRBD2 (7 bases each). Germline V lookup: CDR1 MDHEN, CDR2 SYDVKM. This CDR3 contains 15 residues. Deletions cut 3 bases from V and 8 bases from J, with 17 bases between.

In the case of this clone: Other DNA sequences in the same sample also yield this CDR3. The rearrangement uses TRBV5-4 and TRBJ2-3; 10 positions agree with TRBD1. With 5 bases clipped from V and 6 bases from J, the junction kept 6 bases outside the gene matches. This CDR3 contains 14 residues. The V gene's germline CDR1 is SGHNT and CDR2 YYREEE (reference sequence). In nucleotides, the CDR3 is TGTGCCAGCAGTTGGGACAGGGGTACCGATACGCAGTATTTT. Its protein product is CASSWDRGTDTQYF.

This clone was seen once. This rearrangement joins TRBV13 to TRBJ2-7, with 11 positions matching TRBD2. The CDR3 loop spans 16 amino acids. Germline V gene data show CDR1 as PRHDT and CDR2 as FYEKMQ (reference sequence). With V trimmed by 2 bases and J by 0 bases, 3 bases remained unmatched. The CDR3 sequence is CASSLMLAGGSYEQYF. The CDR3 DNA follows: TGTGCCAGCAGCTTAATGCTAGCGGGAGGCTCCTACGAGCAGTACTTC.

The CDR3 spells CASSRDSSREQYF. CDR3 coding DNA: TGTGCCAGCAGCCGGGACAGCTCGAGAGAGCAGTACTTC. The rearrangement links TRBV6-5 to TRBJ2-7, with 7 nucleotides matching TRBD1. V trimming: 6 bases; J trimming: 7 bases; junction bases outside the gene matches: 9. The CDR3 has 13 amino acids. Germline V gives CDR1 MNHEY, CDR2 SVGAGI.

The CDR3 sequence: CASSADIPKNIQYF. CDR3 coding DNA: TGTGCCAGCAGTGCTGACATTCCCAAAAACATTCAGTACTTC. The chain uses TRBV6-1 and TRBJ2-4; no firm D call. The CDR3 extends over 14 amino acids. Per the germline V gene, CDR1 is MNHNS and CDR2 is SASEGT. V lost 4 bases and J lost 2, with 9 bases in between.

CDR3 DNA sequence: TGTGCCAGCAGCTTGGGTGGGACAGCTGTTTATGGCTACACCTTC. Amino acid sequence: CASSLGGTAVYGYTF. The J gene is TRBJ1-2, the V gene TRBV5-4, with TRBD1 matching 7 bases. CDR1 and CDR2 (germline): SGHNT, YYREEE (reference sequence). J lost 5 bases, V lost 0 bases, and 7 bases had no gene match. This CDR3 contains 15 residues. Complete variable domain (other parts from reference TRBV5-4 and TRBJ1-2): ETGVTQSPTHLIKTRGQQVTLRCSSQSGHNTVSWYQQALGQGPQFIFQYYREEENGRGNFPPRFSGLQFPNYSSELNVNALELDDSALYLCASSLGGTAVYGYTFGSGTRLTVV.

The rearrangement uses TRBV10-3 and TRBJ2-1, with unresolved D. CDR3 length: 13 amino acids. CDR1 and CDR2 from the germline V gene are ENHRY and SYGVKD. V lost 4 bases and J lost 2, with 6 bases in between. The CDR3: CAISVWPYNEQFF. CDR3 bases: TGTGCCATCAGTGTATGGCCCTACAATGAGCAGTTCTTC.

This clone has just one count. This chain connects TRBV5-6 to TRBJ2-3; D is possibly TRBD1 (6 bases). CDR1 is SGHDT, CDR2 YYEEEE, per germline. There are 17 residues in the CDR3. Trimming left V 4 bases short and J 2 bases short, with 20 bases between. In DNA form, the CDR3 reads TGTGCCAGCAGCGCCGATCGAGGGGGACCCATCACAGATACGCAGTATTTT. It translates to CASSADRGGPITDTQYF.

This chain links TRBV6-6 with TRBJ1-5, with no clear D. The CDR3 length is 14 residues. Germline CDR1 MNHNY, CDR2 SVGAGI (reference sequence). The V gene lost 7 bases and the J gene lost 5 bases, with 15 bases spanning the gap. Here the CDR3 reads CASTRSWSDQPQHF. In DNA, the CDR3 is TGTGCCAGCACTCGGTCTTGGAGTGATCAGCCCCAGCATTTT.

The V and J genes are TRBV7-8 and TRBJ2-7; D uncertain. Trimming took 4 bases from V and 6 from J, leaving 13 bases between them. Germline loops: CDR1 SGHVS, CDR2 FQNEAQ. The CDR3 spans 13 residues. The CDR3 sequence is CASSSLRLGEQYF. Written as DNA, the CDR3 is TGTGCCAGCAGCTCCCTCCGTTTAGGCGAGCAGTACTTC.